The present T cell receptor beta chain was sequenced within a study of T-cell reconstitution after alpha-beta-depleted transplantation in children. V was cut by 4 bases and J by 3 bases, with 18 bases left in between. The length of the CDR3 is 16 residues. Germline values: CDR1 SGHRS, CDR2 YFSETQ. Using unique molecular identifiers, the investigators prepared the TCRbeta library. TCRdb reprocessed the PCR reads with MiXCR, giving one entry per CDR3 protein. The sample contains 900,000 or so distinct CDR3 sequences, approximately 15% of which appear only once. The chain carries TRBV5-1 and TRBJ2-3; TRBD2 is a possible D gene (6 bases). The sample in question was PBMCs, mostly from graft donor cells, obtained 360 days after TCRalphabeta/CD19-depleted stem cell transplant. This receptor was taken from a male patient younger than 18 who had a stem cell transplant for acute lymphoblastic leukemia, so the T cells may come from the graft donor. CDR3 coding DNA: TGCGCCAGCAGCCGAAAAGGAGGGGAGCGGACAGATACGCAGTATTTT. As protein: CASSRKGGERTDTQYF.